The 9 T cell receptor beta chains reported below all come from one sample, sequenced in a study of blood T cells in healthy people across ages. Together with a sample-barcoded 5' primer, a J-beta primer mix was included in a second PCR lasting about 6 to 12 cycles. One entry per CDR3 protein results from TCRdb running MiXCR on the 5' RACE reads. In the table there are roughly 1,700,000 distinct CDR3 sequences, 25% to 30% of which are singletons. The sample consisted of blood. The receptor set was obtained from a woman in her twenties or thirties in good health.

This rearrangement joins TRBV6-1 to TRBJ2-2; 8 bases match TRBD1. The trim removed 9 bases at V and 4 bases at J, leaving 4 bases unmatched. The CDR3 has 13 residues. Per germline, CDR1 MNHNS and CDR2 SASEGT. CDR3 DNA sequence: TGTGCCAGTCATACAGGGGGCACCGGGGAGCTGTTTTTT. Translation gives CASHTGGTGELFF.

This clonotype was seen a few times. Possible read error: a much larger clone is one base away. The chain is built from TRBV6-2 or TRBV6-3 and TRBJ2-4; D not resolved. The CDR3 length is 16 residues. The germline gives CDR1 MNHEY, CDR2 SVGEGT. Trimming removed 7 bases at V and 8 bases at J, with 24 bases between. Here the CDR3 reads CASIPAPPRRKDIQYF. CDR3 sequence (DNA): TGTGCCAGCATACCCGCTCCCCCGCGGAGAAAAGACATTCAGTACTTC.

V usage is TRBV21-1 and J usage is TRBJ2-5. TRBV21-1 is a pseudogene segment. The CDR3 runs to 15 residues. The CDR3 nucleotides are TGTGCCAGCAACAAAGAAGCCCAGTACCAAGAGACCCAGTACTTC. Its translation: CASNKEAQYQETQYF.

This clonotype was counted at least ten times. The chain uses TRBV5-4 and TRBJ2-3; no clear D. V lost 3 bases and J 7 bases, leaving 21 bases between the germline ends. The germline CDR1 and CDR2 sequences are SGHNT and YYREEE (reference sequence). This CDR3 contains 16 residues. Written as DNA, the CDR3 is TGTGCCAGCAGCTGGATGGAGACCCCGGATATTAATACGCAGTATTTT. Translation gives CASSWMETPDINTQYF.

This clonotype came up once. The V gene is TRBV4-3, the J gene TRBJ2-5; 7 bases fit TRBD1. The V gene end was trimmed by 1 base and the J gene end by 5 bases; junction bases not matched to a gene: 10. Germline V gives CDR1 LGHNA, CDR2 YSLEER. This CDR3 is 16 amino acids long. This chain's CDR3 is CASSQAAGTDRETQYF. The CDR3 bases are TGCGCCAGCAGCCAAGCAGCCGGGACAGACCGTGAGACCCAGTACTTC.

This clonotype turned up a few times. This sequence joins TRBV21-1 and TRBJ2-7. TRBV21-1 is reported as a pseudogene. This CDR3 has 12 residues. The CDR3 here is CATRSGDYEQYF. The CDR3 DNA reads TGTGCCACACGAAGCGGGGATTACGAGCAGTACTTC.

In this sample, this clonotype turned up many times. This chain connects TRBV5-5 to TRBJ2-3; TRBD2 matches at 11 bases. This CDR3 is built from 14 residues. J was trimmed by 5 bases and V by 2 bases; bases with no gene match: 1. Germline V gene lookup returns CDR1 SGHKS and CDR2 YYEKEE (reference sequence). CDR3 coding DNA: TGTGCCAGCAGCTTTACTAGCGGGAGAGATACGCAGTATTTT. The encoded protein is CASSFTSGRDTQYF.

Comments on this clonotype: This clone may be a read error of a much larger clone one base away. The gene calls are TRBV5-1 and TRBJ2-7; 10 nucleotides align to TRBD2. This CDR3 contains 15 residues. CDR1 and CDR2 from the germline V gene are SGHRS and YFSETQ. CDR3 nucleotide sequence: TGCGCCAGCAGCTTTAGCGGGAGGTCCTCCTACGAGCGGTACTTC. Protein product: CASSFSGRSSYERYF.

The CDR3 reads CASTETSGRVEQFF. CDR3 DNA sequence: TGTGCCAGCACCGAGACTAGCGGGAGAGTTGAGCAGTTCTTC. V is TRBV6-8 and J is TRBJ2-1, with 12 bases aligning to TRBD2. The CDR3 covers 14 residues. V lost 7 bases to trimming and J lost 9 bases; unmatched junction nucleotides: 7. The germline CDR1 and CDR2 sequences are MNHGY and SAAAGT.